This T cell receptor beta chain was observed in a study of blood T cell repertoires in COVID-19. Germline loops: CDR1 LGHNA, CDR2 YSLEER. V lost 0 bases and J 2 bases, leaving 14 bases between the germline ends. The CDR3 loop spans 16 amino acids. The protocol was immunoSEQ multiplex PCR, while the TCRdb copy is restricted to in-frame clones and leaves out a portion. This table has approximately 250,000 clones, about 87% appearing once. The receptor's source is a woman aged 25 to 45 with acute COVID-19. Sample: PBMCs or T cells enriched from blood (not recorded which). The chain employs TRBV4-3 and TRBJ2-7, with D tentatively TRBD1 (6 bases). In nucleotides, the CDR3 is TGCGCCAGCAGCCAAGAATGGGGTGAGGGGGCCTACGAGCAGTACTTC. Translating it yields CASSQEWGEGAYEQYF.